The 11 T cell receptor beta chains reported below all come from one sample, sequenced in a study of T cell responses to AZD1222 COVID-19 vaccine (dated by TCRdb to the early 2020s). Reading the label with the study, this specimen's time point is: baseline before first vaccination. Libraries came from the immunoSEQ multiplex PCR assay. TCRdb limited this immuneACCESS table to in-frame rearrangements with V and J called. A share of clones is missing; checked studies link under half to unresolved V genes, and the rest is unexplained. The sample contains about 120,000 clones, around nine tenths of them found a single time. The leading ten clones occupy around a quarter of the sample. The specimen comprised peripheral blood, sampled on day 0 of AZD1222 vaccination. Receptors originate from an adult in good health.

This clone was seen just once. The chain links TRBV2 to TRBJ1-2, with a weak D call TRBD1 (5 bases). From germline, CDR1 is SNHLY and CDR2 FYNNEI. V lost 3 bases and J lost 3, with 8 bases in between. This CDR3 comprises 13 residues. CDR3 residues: CASSERGDYGYTF. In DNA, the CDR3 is TGTGCCAGCAGTGAGAGGGGTGACTATGGCTACACCTTC.

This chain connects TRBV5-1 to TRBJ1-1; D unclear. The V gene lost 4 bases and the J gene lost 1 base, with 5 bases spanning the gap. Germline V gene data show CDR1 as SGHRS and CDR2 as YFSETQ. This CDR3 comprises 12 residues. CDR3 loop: CASSRTNTEAFF. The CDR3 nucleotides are TGCGCCAGCAGCAGGACGAACACTGAAGCTTTCTTT. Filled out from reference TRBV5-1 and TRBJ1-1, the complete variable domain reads KAGVTQTPRYLIKTRGQQVTLSCSPISGHRSVSWYQQTPGQGLQFLFEYFSETQRNKGNFPGRFSGRQFSNSRSEMNVSTLELGDSALYLCASSRTNTEAFFGQGTRLTVV.

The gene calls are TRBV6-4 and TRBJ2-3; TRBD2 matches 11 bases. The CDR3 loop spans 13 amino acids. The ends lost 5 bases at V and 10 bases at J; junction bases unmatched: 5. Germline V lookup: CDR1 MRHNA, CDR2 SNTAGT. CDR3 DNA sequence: TGTGCCAGCAGTAGTAGCGGGGGGGCCGCGCAGTATTTT. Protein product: CASSSSGGAAQYF.

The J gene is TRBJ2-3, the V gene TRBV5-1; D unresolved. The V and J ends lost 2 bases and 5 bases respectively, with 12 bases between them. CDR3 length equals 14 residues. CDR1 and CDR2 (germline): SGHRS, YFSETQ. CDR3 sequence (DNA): TGCGCCAGCAGCTTAGGCGGCCCAGAAGATACGCAGTATTTT. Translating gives CASSLGGPEDTQYF.

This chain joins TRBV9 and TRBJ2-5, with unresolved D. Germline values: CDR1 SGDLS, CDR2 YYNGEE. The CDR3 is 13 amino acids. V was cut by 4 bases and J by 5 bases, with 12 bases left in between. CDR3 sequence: CASSPRPRETQYF. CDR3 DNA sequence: TGTGCCAGCAGCCCCCGACCGCGGGAGACCCAGTACTTC.

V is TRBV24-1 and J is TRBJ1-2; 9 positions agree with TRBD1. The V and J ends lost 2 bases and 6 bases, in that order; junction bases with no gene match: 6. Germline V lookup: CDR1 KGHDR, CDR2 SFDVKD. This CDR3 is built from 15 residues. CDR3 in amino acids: CATSDSQDRGNGYTF. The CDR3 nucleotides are TGTGCCACCAGTGATTCCCAGGACAGGGGAAATGGCTACACCTTC.

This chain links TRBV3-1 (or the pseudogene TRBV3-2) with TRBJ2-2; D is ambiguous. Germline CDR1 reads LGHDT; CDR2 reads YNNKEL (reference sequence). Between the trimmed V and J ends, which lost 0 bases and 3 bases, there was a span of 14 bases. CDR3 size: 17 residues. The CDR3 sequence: CASSQEVRRPYTGELFF. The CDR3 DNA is TGTGCCAGCAGCCAAGAAGTGCGGCGACCCTACACCGGGGAGCTGTTTTTT.

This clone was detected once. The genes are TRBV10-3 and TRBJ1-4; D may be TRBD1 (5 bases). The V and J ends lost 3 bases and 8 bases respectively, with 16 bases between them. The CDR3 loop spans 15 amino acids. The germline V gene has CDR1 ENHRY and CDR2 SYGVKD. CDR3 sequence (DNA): TGTGCCATCAGTGACCCGCAGGGTGGCGGGGAAAAACTGTTTTTT. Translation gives CAISDPQGGGEKLFF.

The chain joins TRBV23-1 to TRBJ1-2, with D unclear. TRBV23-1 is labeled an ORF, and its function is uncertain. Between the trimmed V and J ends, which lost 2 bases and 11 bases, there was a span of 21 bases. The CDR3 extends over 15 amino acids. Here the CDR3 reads CASSQVHVETPRYTF. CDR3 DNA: TGCGCCAGCAGTCAAGTCCATGTTGAAACACCGAGGTACACCTTC.

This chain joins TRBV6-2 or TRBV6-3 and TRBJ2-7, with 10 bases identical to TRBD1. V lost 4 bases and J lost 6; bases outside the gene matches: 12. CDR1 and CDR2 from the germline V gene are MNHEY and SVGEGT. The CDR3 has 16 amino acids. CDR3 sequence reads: CASSSQPGTGVFEQYF. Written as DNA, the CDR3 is TGTGCCAGCAGTTCACAGCCCGGGACAGGGGTATTCGAGCAGTACTTC.

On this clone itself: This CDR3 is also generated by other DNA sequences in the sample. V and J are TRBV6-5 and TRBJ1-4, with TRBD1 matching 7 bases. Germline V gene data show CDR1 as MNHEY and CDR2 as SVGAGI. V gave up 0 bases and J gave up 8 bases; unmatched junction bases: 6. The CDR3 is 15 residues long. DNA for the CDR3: TGTGCCAGCAGTTACTCTAGACAGGGTAGGGAAAAACTGTTTTTT. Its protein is CASSYSRQGREKLFF.